The TCR beta chain described here comes from a study of cytomegalovirus exposure and HLA in healthy donors. Study findings and constraints: It was reported in a later analysis that an Asian-associated ancestry cluster showed fewer N-insertions than the approximately 690-donor mean. Productive status was seen about 87% or about 30% of the time for most TCR beta V segments in an earlier analysis. Sequencing depth across donors, presence/absence analyses assumed, was roughly uniform.

Points on this clone: Antigen: not known.

60 Vbeta and 13 Jbeta primers were used in PCR. Repertoires were generated with immunoSEQ multiplex PCR, while TCRdb's copy carries only in-frame clones and drops some. The sample has 160,000 or so clones; roughly 79% are singletons. Germline V gene data show CDR1 as LNHNV and CDR2 as YYDKDF (reference sequence). V was cut by 1 base and J by 4 bases, with 5 bases left in between. This CDR3 spans 13 amino acids. The sequence derives from a woman between 40 and 55 years old in good health and CMV-seronegative. The chain couples TRBV15 to TRBJ2-1; D is uncertain. The sequenced sample consisted of PBMCs. CDR3 coding DNA: TGTGCCACCAGCAGAGGCGGTTACAATGAGCAGTTCTTC. As protein: CATSRGGYNEQFF.